A selection of T cell receptor beta chains follows, all from one sample in a study of beta chain features in type 1 diabetes. The assay was immunoSEQ multiplex PCR, and TCRdb's table has in-frame clones only and misses some. The table has 500,000 to 850,000 clones, more than 12% seen once. Source material: naive CD4+ T cells from blood. The receptors were sampled from a man between 18 and 35 years old with type 1 diabetes. Both conserved end residues are part of each CDR3. D genes are given only for firm matches. Where a row states a size, it is once, few, many or the class of an expanded clone; other rows omit it.

V gene	clone size	D gene	J gene	CDR3 DNA	CDR3 protein
TRBV6-5	few	TRBD2	TRBJ2-1	TGTGCCAGCAGTCGGGACTACAACAATGAGCAGTTCTTC	CASSRDYNNEQFF
TRBV5-1	.	TRBD2	TRBJ2-1	TGCGCCAGCAGCTTGGCCGGTCTAGCGGGCAATGAGCAGTTCTTC	CASSLAGLAGNEQFF
TRBV9	few	.	TRBJ2-5	TGTGCCAGCAGCGAAGGAGGTGTACAAGAGACCCAGTACTTC	CASSEGGVQETQYF
TRBV7-6	few	TRBD1	TRBJ2-7	TGTGCCAGCAGCTTAGTGGGACAGGGGGCGCTGGACGAGCAGTACTTC	CASSLVGQGALDEQYF
TRBV5-1	.	.	TRBJ2-5	TGCGCCAGCAGCTCTAAACAGGACCAAGAGACCCAGTACTTC	CASSSKQDQETQYF
TRBV29-1	few	.	TRBJ1-1	TGCAGCGTTGCGAGGCTCTCGGACACTGAAGCTTTCTTT	CSVARLSDTEAFF
TRBV27	.	.	TRBJ2-1	TGTGCCAGCTCAACCCCCCATGGCTACAATGAGCAGTTCTTC	CASSTPHGYNEQFF
TRBV5-1	few	.	TRBJ2-3	TGCGCCAGCAGCCTGGAAGGGGGAGCGCTCACAGATACGCAGTATTTT	CASSLEGGALTDTQYF
TRBV6-1	.	.	TRBJ1-1	TGTGCCAGCAGTCGGACGGAGGGGAGGACTGAAGCTTTCTTT	CASSRTEGRTEAFF
TRBV6-5	.	.	TRBJ1-2	TGTGCCAGCAGTTCCTCGGGCTATGGCTACACCTTC	CASSSSGYGYTF
TRBV7-2	.	.	TRBJ2-5	TGTGCCAGCAGCGTCTCCCGGGGGAGAGAGACCCAGTACTTC	CASSVSRGRETQYF